These 14 T cell receptor beta chains originate from one sample sequenced in a study of vaccination and CD4 T cells after COVID-19. Sequence data for DNA of cultured CD4+ T cells were generated by the Oncomine TCR Beta short-read assay. A single record per CDR3 protein comes from TCRdb applying MiXCR to the PCR reads. The table lists approximately 26,000 distinct CDR3 sequences, less than 65% of them singletons. Antigens of these TCRs are unknown. The treatment was: approximately nine-day PBMC culture with coronavirus spike peptide pools or control peptides (ViraFEST assay). The sequenced sample consisted of CD4+ T cells from blood, cultured in vitro. These receptors originate from a human donor who had recovered from COVID-19.

This clonotype appeared a few times. The chain joins TRBV27 to TRBJ1-6; no firm D call. Between the trimmed V and J ends, which lost 4 bases and 9 bases, there was a span of 19 bases. This CDR3 is built from 16 residues. Germline V lookup: CDR1 MNHEY, CDR2 SMNVEV (reference sequence). The CDR3 coding sequence is TGTGCCAGCAGTTCCCTTCGGCGAGGACGACTTTCACCCCTCCACTTT. It encodes CASSSLRRGRLSPLHF.

V is TRBV2 and J is TRBJ2-7; 7 bases are shared with TRBD1. J was trimmed by 0 bases and V by 3 bases; bases with no gene match: 5. The CDR3 has 15 amino acids. Per the germline V gene, CDR1 is SNHLY and CDR2 is FYNNEI. The CDR3 bases are TGTGCCAGCAGTGAGCAACAGGGGAGCTCCTACGAGCAGTACTTC. It yields the protein CASSEQQGSSYEQYF.

The CDR3 nucleotides read TGTGCCAGCAGTTTTGATAAAGGGCCGACCGCGGAGGTATACGAGCAGTACTTC. The encoded protein is CASSFDKGPTAEVYEQYF. The chain links TRBV27 to TRBJ2-7, with D tentatively TRBD2 (5 bases). This CDR3 has 18 residues. V was trimmed by 3 bases and J by 4 bases, leaving 25 bases between them. Germline loops: CDR1 MNHEY, CDR2 SMNVEV (reference sequence).

This clonotype has a single count. This chain uses TRBV20-1 with TRBJ2-7, with unresolved D. V gave up 0 bases and J gave up 2 bases, with 11 bases separating them. The CDR3 contains 14 residues. Germline lookup yields CDR1 DFQATT and CDR2 SNEGSKA (reference sequence). The CDR3 spells CSARDLRRTYEQYF. The CDR3 DNA reads TGCAGTGCTAGAGATCTTCGGCGGACCTACGAGCAGTACTTC.

The J gene is TRBJ2-1, the V gene TRBV7-2; D is unresolved. In germline, CDR1 is SGHTA, CDR2 FQGNSA. CDR3 size: 15 residues. V lost 1 base and J 5 bases, leaving 12 bases between the germline ends. CDR3: CASSLVVVNNNEQFF. For the CDR3, the DNA is TGTGCCAGCAGCTTAGTGGTAGTTAACAACAATGAGCAGTTCTTC. The entire variable domain, with the rest obtained from reference TRBV7-2 and TRBJ2-1, is as follows: GAGVSQSPSNKVTEKGKDVELRCDPISGHTALYWYRQSLGQGLEFLIYFQGNSAPDKSGLPSDRFSAERTGGSVSTLTIQRTQQEDSAVYLCASSLVVVNNNEQFFGPGTRLTVL.

In DNA form, the CDR3 reads TGCAGTGCTAGAGGGGGACCATACAATGAGCAGTTCTTC. Amino acid sequence: CSARGGPYNEQFF. The chain has TRBV20-1 and TRBJ2-1, with D possibly being TRBD1 or TRBD2 (5 bases each). This CDR3 has 13 residues. Per the germline V gene, CDR1 is DFQATT and CDR2 is SNEGSKA (reference sequence). The germline V and J ends were trimmed by 1 base and 4 bases, with 8 bases remaining between them.

The genes are TRBV20-1 and TRBJ2-7, with 12 bases aligning to TRBD2. The V gene's germline CDR1 is DFQATT and CDR2 SNEGSKA (reference sequence). V shed 6 bases, J shed 2 bases, and the junction held 8 bases outside the gene matches. This CDR3 is built from 15 residues. The CDR3 sequence is CSAIGGLAGTYEQYF. CDR3 nucleotide sequence: TGCAGTGCCATCGGGGGACTAGCGGGCACCTACGAGCAGTACTTC.

This clonotype was counted once. This chain joins TRBV28 and TRBJ1-6, with a weak D call TRBD1 (6 bases). The CDR3 is 15 amino acids. Trimming removed 5 bases from V and 7 bases from J, with 15 bases in between. Germline V gives CDR1 MDHEN, CDR2 SYDVKM. For the CDR3, the DNA is TGTGCCAGCAGTACGCCAGGGGCCGGGAATTCACCCCTCCACTTT. It codes for CASSTPGAGNSPLHF.

The chain employs TRBV28 and TRBJ2-1; 8 positions match TRBD2. Looked up from germline, CDR1 is MDHEN and CDR2 is SYDVKM. The length of the CDR3 is 14 residues. With 3 bases clipped from V and 7 bases from J, the junction kept 5 bases outside the gene matches. The CDR3 DNA reads TGTGCCAGCAGTTTTATTAGCGGGACGAATGAGCAGTTCTTC. Residues: CASSFISGTNEQFF.

About this clonotype itself: A read error may account for a junction end that differs from germline. This rearrangement joins TRBV25-1 to TRBJ2-7; 10 bases line up with TRBD2. The CDR3 loop spans 11 amino acids. Looked up from germline, CDR1 is MGHDK and CDR2 is SYGVNS. This CDR3 is CPSGSPDEQYF. In DNA, the CDR3 is TGCCCTAGCGGGAGTCCCGACGAGCAGTACTTC.

The chain is built from TRBV19 and TRBJ2-5, with 10 bases aligning to TRBD2. Trimming took 8 bases from V and 7 from J; bases not matched to a gene: 4. The germline V gene has CDR1 LNHDA and CDR2 SQIVND (reference sequence). The CDR3 consists of 12 residues. The CDR3 loop is CASGTSVGTQYF. CDR3 nucleotide sequence: TGTGCCAGTGGGACTAGCGTGGGGACCCAGTACTTC.

J is TRBJ2-7 and V is TRBV20-1; 14 bases agree with TRBD2. Trimming removed 5 bases from V and 0 bases from J; junction bases left unmatched: 6. Germline V gene lookup returns CDR1 DFQATT and CDR2 SNEGSKA (reference sequence). CDR3 length: 16 residues. This CDR3 is CSASGTSGSDSYEQYF. DNA for the CDR3: TGCAGTGCTTCCGGGACTAGCGGGAGTGACTCCTACGAGCAGTACTTC.

This clonotype turned up a few times. The V and J genes are TRBV6-5 and TRBJ1-1; maybe TRBD1 (5 bases). Germline loops: CDR1 MNHEY, CDR2 SVGAGI. Trimming took off 0 bases at V and 10 bases at J, with 9 bases between the two ends. The CDR3 contains 12 residues. As DNA, the CDR3 is TGTGCCAGCAGTTACTCGCCGGGGACAGCTTTCTTT. It is translated as CASSYSPGTAFF.

The V and J genes are TRBV28 and TRBJ1-1, with a possible D match to TRBD1 (5 bases). The germline V gene encodes CDR1 MDHEN and CDR2 SYDVKM. This CDR3 spans 12 amino acids. Trimming shortened V by 6 bases and J by 11 bases, and 16 bases separated the two germline ends. CDR3 nucleotides: TGTGCCAGCAGGGCCATGAGGGGAGAGGCTTTCTTT. Translated, it gives CASRAMRGEAFF.